This T cell receptor (beta chain) comes out of a study of breast tumors, draining lymph nodes, adjacent tissues. General study points: Tumor repertoires ranked between lymph nodes and nontumor tissue in diversity, with V and J gene preferences.

This clonotype was observed at least ten times. As yet, its antigen is unknown. Via MiXCR, TCRdb re-called the multiplex PCR reads, giving one row per CDR3 protein. The sample records roughly 110,000 distinct CDR3 sequences, more than 25% being singletons. The lymph nodes were axillary draining lymph nodes from breast cancer patients. V shed 8 bases and J 11 bases; nucleotides not matched to a gene: 4. The germline CDR1 and CDR2 sequences are MNHNY and SVGAGI (reference sequence). There are 12 residues in the CDR3. The receptor's source is a female donor with breast cancer. Some clones in this sample may be carry-over from other donors' samples. V gene TRBV6-6 combines with J gene TRBJ1-6; 9 bases line up with TRBD1. Input material: axillary lymph node tissue. CDR3 protein: CASRDRVAPLHF. The CDR3 DNA reads as TGTGCCAGCCGGGACAGGGTCGCACCCCTCCACTTT.